The source of this T cell receptor beta chain is a study of CD8 T cells in Susac syndrome. RNA amounts of about 0.5 to 1 ug underwent reverse transcription with random hexamers. TCRdb called the immunoSEQ multiplex PCR reads again in MiXCR, with one record for every CDR3 protein. The sample lists some 200,000 distinct CDR3 sequences; 95% were seen once. V lost 2 bases and J lost 1, with 9 bases in between. The CDR3 spans 14 residues. Germline lookup yields CDR1 SGDLS and CDR2 YYNGEE. This chain connects TRBV9 to TRBJ1-1, with D possibly being TRBD1 (5 bases). Sequencing was performed on CD4+ T cells from PBMCs. The origin of this receptor is a human donor with Susac syndrome. The CDR3 protein is CASSVRVENTEAFF. The CDR3 DNA sequence: TGTGCCAGCAGCGTCAGGGTGGAGAACACTGAAGCTTTCTTT.